This T cell receptor beta chain was identified in a study of OX40 agonist ivuxolimab in advanced cancers. TCRdb's copy holds only in-frame clones and misses some; the assay was immunoSEQ multiplex PCR. Among roughly 71,000 clones listed, 88% were seen once. The CDR3 is made up of 13 amino acids. The germline V gene has CDR1 SGHRS and CDR2 YFSETQ. V lost 4 bases and J 1 base, leaving 8 bases between the germline ends. The sample in question was CD4+ or CD8+ T cells sorted from blood, obtained in a trial of the OX40 agonist ivuxolimab. The sequence was collected from an adult with an advanced solid tumor such as melanoma, head and neck, liver or kidney cancer. The gene calls are TRBV5-1 and TRBJ1-1, with unresolved D. The CDR3 region is CASSHPENTEAFF. The CDR3 DNA reads as TGCGCCAGCAGCCACCCAGAGAACACTGAAGCTTTCTTT.